This T cell receptor beta chain emerged from a study of cytomegalovirus exposure and HLA in healthy donors. The study, taken as a whole, reports: There were a few CMV-associated chains whose specificity for CMV antigens was confirmed in vitro.

Trimming removed 2 bases at V and 6 bases at J, with 14 bases between. The CDR3 consists of 14 residues. The germline V gene encodes CDR1 LGHNA and CDR2 YSLEER. Measured with immunoSEQ multiplex PCR; TCRdb has only the in-frame clones, and not every one. The repertoire holds hundreds of thousands of clones, about 86% seen once, with 2.6% in the top ten. On this clone: Its antigen is unknown.

This chain links TRBV4-3 with TRBJ2-7; TRBD2 might be the D (5 bases). This sequence originates from a man between 18 and 35 years old in good health and CMV-seronegative. The source material was PBMCs. The CDR3 region is CASSQWTEIREQYF. CDR3 DNA sequence: TGCGCCAGCAGCCAATGGACTGAAATTCGCGAGCAGTACTTC.